The present T cell receptor beta chain was sequenced within a study of identical twins (dated by TCRdb to 2016 to 2017). Concerning the study at large: TCR alpha and beta repertoires from monozygotic twins, unrelated adults of various ages and cord blood were deep-sequenced to test whether fetal clonotypes persist. To rule out contamination, the twin experiments were replicated at different times with different library preparation protocols.

Every donor was a healthy Caucasian. The twin cohort consisted of three pairs of female monozygotic twins, all aged roughly 18 to 30 years. Using Miltenyi CD45RO+ enrichment and human naive T-cell isolation kits, memory (CD45RO+) and naive T cells were isolated from PBMC. Turning to this clonotype: It lacks a known antigen. No per-base quality is available; no much larger clone lies one base away.

Trimming takes 3 bases off V and 5 bases off J; junction bases not matched to a gene: 9. The CDR3 numbers 15 residues from cysteine through phenylalanine. Only the CDR3 part of the read is kept: 45 bases, read in frame from the first base. The germline V gene specifies LGHNA as CDR1 and YNFKEQ as CDR2. The library was built by means of 5' RACE. Instrument used: Illumina HiSeq 2000. Template switching added a universal primer binding site, and the final cDNA carried a unique molecular identifier that allowed TCR cDNA molecules to be counted accurately. Specific primers in the conserved constant-segment region were used to synthesize first-strand cDNA for the TCR alpha and beta chains. To control for contamination, every cDNA library carried two barcodes: a SMART-Mk sample barcode plus Illumina barcodes. Two successive PCR steps introduced TruSeq adapter sequences along with Illumina sample barcodes. The TCR alpha and beta cDNA libraries were sequenced on the Illumina HiSeq platform using custom primers. In the authors' own workflow: MiGEC processed the raw reads to extract unique molecular identifiers, while MiXCR was used to determine the CDR3 positions. For each individual, recombination models were inferred using an EM algorithm with the repgenHMM and IGoR tools. Shared clonotype analysis was performed with the tcR package in R, normalizing sharing by the product of cloneset sizes. To study raw recombination free of thymic and clonal selection effects, out-of-frame nonproductive sequences were analyzed. TCRdb reanalyzed the raw reads on its own, using fastp at Q25 for trimming and MiXCR for clone calling, and kept in-frame beta chains. CDR3 protein duplicates are merged, each entry listing the most common genes and DNA. These V and J calls are TCRdb output, not the study's own analysis. Present in this sample are a few hundred thousand distinct CDR3 sequences, about 8.9% of which were seen just once. The ten largest clones capture over 2% of the sample.

Broad study findings and their caveats: Invariant T cells such as MAIT and iNKT could partly confound zero-insertion analyses, although diverse VJ usage argued against such confounding for most clonotypes. In monozygotic twins, recombination models systematically underestimated out-of-frame TCR alpha sharing, but the models matched the sharing seen between unrelated individuals. Compared with coincidental sharing between unrelated individuals, out-of-frame TCR alpha sequences shared between twins had an excess of sequences with low generation probability. In beta out-of-frame sequences, excess twin sharing was weaker, because having fewer shared sequences lowered the signal-to-noise ratio. Because the same donors could not be followed over many years, the conclusions depended on cross-sectional statistical analysis. Fewer insertions were carried by abundant cord blood beta clonotypes, a similar but weaker trend appeared in young adult naive repertoires, and no such trend appeared in memory repertoires.

These data were also reused for a study on yellow fever vaccine responses in identical twins. As the second study states: The authors reported that the T cell response to vaccination in identical twins appeared partly convergent and partly personalized. In identical twins, the study followed T cell clones that responded to the vaccine with precision.

The receptor chain draws on TRBV4-2 and TRBJ2-7; 8 junctional bases match TRBD1. The sequenced material came from memory (CD45RO+) T cells sorted from blood. The sample's cell subset or site label, in plain terms: CD45RO+ enriched T cells. The source is a woman under 30 in good health. The DNA is as follows: TGTGCCAGCAGCCAGGCCAGGGGGCTGTATAACGAGCAGTACTTC. This codes for CASSQARGLYNEQYF.